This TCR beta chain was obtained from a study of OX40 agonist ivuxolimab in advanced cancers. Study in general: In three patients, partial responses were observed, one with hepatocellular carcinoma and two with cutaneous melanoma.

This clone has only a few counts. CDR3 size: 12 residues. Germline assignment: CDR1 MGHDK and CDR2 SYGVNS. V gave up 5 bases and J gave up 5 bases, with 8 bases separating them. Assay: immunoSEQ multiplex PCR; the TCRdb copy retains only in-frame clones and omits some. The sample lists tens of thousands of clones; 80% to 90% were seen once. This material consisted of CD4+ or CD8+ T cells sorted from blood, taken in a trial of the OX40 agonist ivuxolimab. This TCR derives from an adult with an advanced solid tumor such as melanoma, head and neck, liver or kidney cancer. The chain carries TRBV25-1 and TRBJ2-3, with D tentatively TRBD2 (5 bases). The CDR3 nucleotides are TGTGCCAGCAGTCCGAGCGGAGATACGCAGTATTTT. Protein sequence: CASSPSGDTQYF. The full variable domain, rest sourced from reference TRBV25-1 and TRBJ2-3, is EADIYQTPRYLVIGTGKKITLECSQTMGHDKMYWYQQDPGMELHLIHYSYGVNSTEKGDLSSESTVSRIRTEHFPLTLESARPSHTSQYLCASSPSGDTQYFGPGTRLTVL.